These T cell receptor beta chains were read from a single sample in a study of T cells in Graves' hyperthyroidism and ophthalmopathy. From the multiplex PCR reads, TCRdb called clonotypes with MiXCR, one entry per CDR3 protein. The sample records roughly 560,000 distinct CDR3 sequences, about 15% being singletons. Sequences were obtained from blood. Every receptor here comes from a woman in her forties with Graves' ophthalmopathy. CDR3s include the opening cysteine and the closing phenylalanine or tryptophan. A D gene is named only where the DNA matches it firmly.

-,TRBJ1-3,TRBV29-1,CSVEPLRGNRDTIYF
TRBD1,TRBJ1-1,TRBV5-1,CASSLARGGGTEAFF
-,TRBJ1-1,TRBV11-1,CASSPITDSTGHMNTEAFF
TRBD1,TRBJ2-7,TRBV6-2/TRBV6-3,CASSSSPGTGSYEQYF
-,TRBJ2-2,TRBV20-1,CSARDKGHSNTGELFF
-,TRBJ1-2,TRBV28,CASHTSGSTNYGYTF
-,TRBJ1-2,TRBV28,CASSLVQGLGEGYGYTF
TRBD1,TRBJ2-5,TRBV28,CASSGTVVETQYF
-,TRBJ2-5,TRBV6-2/TRBV6-3,CASRIPDRMQETQYF
TRBD1,TRBJ2-7,TRBV15,CATSRGTGGTYEQYF
TRBD2,TRBJ2-7,TRBV20-1,CSARPTSGRRGQYF
TRBD2,TRBJ2-5,TRBV6-5,CASSYSIAGDQETQYF
-,TRBJ1-6,TRBV6-1,CASGWGRPLHF
-,TRBJ1-1,TRBV12-3/TRBV12-4,CASSLLGTGHTEAFF
-,TRBJ1-6,TRBV20-1,CSASPRGGYNSPLHF
-,TRBJ2-7,TRBV24-1,CATRAWGLNEQYF
-,TRBJ2-2,TRBV28,CATSKGGNTGELFF
-,TRBJ1-1,TRBV5-1,CASSFGQGHTEAFF
-,TRBJ2-2,TRBV6-5,CASSYSFGDVAPGELFF
-,TRBJ2-2,TRBV18,CASSPLETVNTGELFF
-,TRBJ2-7,TRBV5-4,CASNQGTDPYEQYF
-,TRBJ2-6,TRBV6-2/TRBV6-3,CASSYQEGSGANVLTF
-,TRBJ2-7,TRBV6-2/TRBV6-3,CASSSSGHEQYF